These 11 T cell receptor beta chains share one sample of origin, sequenced in a study of T-cell reconstitution after alpha-beta-depleted transplantation in children. This sample's TCRbeta library carried unique molecular identifier barcodes. TCRdb redid the calling of the PCR reads with MiXCR, one entry per CDR3 protein. The sample has 700,000 to 950,000 distinct CDR3 sequences; 16% are singletons. The material was PBMCs, mostly from graft donor cells, obtained 360 days after TCRalphabeta/CD19-depleted stem cell transplant. Source of these receptors: a male patient aged 5 to 17 who had a stem cell transplant for acute lymphoblastic leukemia, so the T cells may come from the graft donor.

This clonotype was seen only a few times. The gene calls are TRBV7-9 and TRBJ2-3; possible D gene TRBD2, 6 bases. CDR3 length: 16 amino acids. Germline CDR1 and CDR2: SEHNR and FQNEAQ (reference sequence). V gave up 1 base and J gave up 1 base, with 12 bases separating them. DNA of the CDR3: TGTGCCAGCAGCTTAGAACCGGGAGTTCGCACAGATACGCAGTATTTT. Its translation is CASSLEPGVRTDTQYF.

This clonotype was picked up a small number of times. The chain employs TRBV25-1 and TRBJ2-7, with 9 bases that match TRBD2. V dropped 0 bases and J dropped 4; count of bases not matched to a gene: 4. CDR3 size: 15 residues. Germline V gives CDR1 MGHDK, CDR2 SYGVNS. For the CDR3, the DNA is TGTGCCAGCAGTGAATATAGCGGGAGTAGTTACGAGCAGTACTTC. It is translated as CASSEYSGSSYEQYF.

The chain is built from TRBV6-2 or TRBV6-3 and TRBJ1-1; TRBD1 is a possible D gene (5 bases). CDR1 is MNHEY, CDR2 SVGEGT, per germline. V was pared by 4 bases and J by 3 bases, with 9 bases between. This CDR3 contains 13 residues. In DNA, the CDR3 is TGTGCCAGCAGTTTCGGGGACTACACTGAAGCTTTCTTT. It yields the protein CASSFGDYTEAFF.

This clonotype was observed many times. The rearrangement uses TRBV3-1 and TRBJ2-1, with 9 bases aligning to TRBD2. V gave up 0 bases and J gave up 9 bases; unmatched junction bases: 15. This CDR3 region has 18 residues. Germline CDR1 LGHDT, CDR2 YNNKEL (reference sequence). Here the CDR3 DNA reads TGTGCCAGCAGCCAAGAGGCGGTAAGAGCGGGAGGCAAAAGTGAGCAGTTCTTC. It translates to CASSQEAVRAGGKSEQFF.

This clonotype has only a few counts. This CDR3 is CASSLDSRGWYGYTF. The CDR3 bases are TGCGCCAGCAGCTTGGACTCCAGGGGCTGGTATGGCTACACCTTC. This chain uses TRBV5-1 with TRBJ1-2; the D gene is possibly TRBD1 (6 bases). The V end lost 0 bases, the J end lost 5 bases, and 14 bases lay between the germline ends. This CDR3 has 15 amino acids. CDR1 and CDR2 from the germline V gene are SGHRS and YFSETQ.

The V call is TRBV2, the J call TRBJ2-3; D may be TRBD2 (5 bases). Per the germline V gene, CDR1 is SNHLY and CDR2 is FYNNEI. V was shortened by 4 bases and J by 5 bases, with 16 bases between the two germline ends. This CDR3 has 15 residues. For the CDR3, the DNA is TGTGCCAGCAGTGCTTCCCGGGATTACAAAGATACGCAGTATTTT. This codes for CASSASRDYKDTQYF.

The rearrangement joins TRBV5-1 to TRBJ1-1; no definite D call. V was pared by 4 bases and J by 0 bases, with 13 bases between. The CDR3 runs 15 residues. The germline V gene encodes CDR1 SGHRS and CDR2 YFSETQ. CDR3 nucleotide sequence: TGCGCCAGCAGCCCCCAAGCGGGTTTGAACACTGAAGCTTTCTTT. It codes for CASSPQAGLNTEAFF. Full variable domain (rest looked up from reference TRBV5-1 and TRBJ1-1): KAGVTQTPRYLIKTRGQQVTLSCSPISGHRSVSWYQQTPGQGLQFLFEYFSETQRNKGNFPGRFSGRQFSNSRSEMNVSTLELGDSALYLCASSPQAGLNTEAFFGQGTRLTVV.

The genes are TRBV5-1 and TRBJ1-2; D unclear. The CDR3 spans 15 residues. Germline lookup yields CDR1 SGHRS and CDR2 YFSETQ. The V and J ends lost 1 base and 1 base respectively, with 11 bases between them. CDR3 loop: CASSLWAGGNYGYTF. CDR3 in DNA: TGCGCCAGCAGCTTGTGGGCAGGTGGTAACTATGGCTACACCTTC.

There are a few counts of this clonotype. The chain employs TRBV27 and TRBJ1-5; possible D gene TRBD1, 6 bases. The CDR3 has 14 amino acids. CDR1 MNHEY and CDR2 SMNVEV come from the germline V gene (reference sequence). Trimming pared 6 bases from V and 0 bases from J, leaving 9 bases between. In DNA, the CDR3 is TGTGCCAGCAGACAGGGACATAGCAATCAGCCCCAGCATTTT. Protein product: CASRQGHSNQPQHF.

Only a few counts were recorded for this clonotype. The gene calls are TRBV5-1 and TRBJ2-3; a possible D gene is TRBD2 (6 bases). This CDR3 comprises 13 residues. CDR1 SGHRS and CDR2 YFSETQ come from the germline V gene. The V end was cut by 7 bases, the J end by 2 bases, with 11 bases between. The CDR3 region is CASGRRATDTQYF. CDR3 sequence (DNA): TGCGCCAGCGGACGGAGGGCCACAGATACGCAGTATTTT.

CDR3 DNA: TGCAGTGCTACAGGCCACCAAGAGACCCAGTACTTC. It encodes CSATGHQETQYF. This chain joins TRBV20-1 and TRBJ2-5, with D unresolved. The CDR3 sequence is 12 residues long. CDR1 DFQATT and CDR2 SNEGSKA come from the germline V gene (reference sequence). V was clipped by 4 bases and J by 0 bases, with 6 bases between them.